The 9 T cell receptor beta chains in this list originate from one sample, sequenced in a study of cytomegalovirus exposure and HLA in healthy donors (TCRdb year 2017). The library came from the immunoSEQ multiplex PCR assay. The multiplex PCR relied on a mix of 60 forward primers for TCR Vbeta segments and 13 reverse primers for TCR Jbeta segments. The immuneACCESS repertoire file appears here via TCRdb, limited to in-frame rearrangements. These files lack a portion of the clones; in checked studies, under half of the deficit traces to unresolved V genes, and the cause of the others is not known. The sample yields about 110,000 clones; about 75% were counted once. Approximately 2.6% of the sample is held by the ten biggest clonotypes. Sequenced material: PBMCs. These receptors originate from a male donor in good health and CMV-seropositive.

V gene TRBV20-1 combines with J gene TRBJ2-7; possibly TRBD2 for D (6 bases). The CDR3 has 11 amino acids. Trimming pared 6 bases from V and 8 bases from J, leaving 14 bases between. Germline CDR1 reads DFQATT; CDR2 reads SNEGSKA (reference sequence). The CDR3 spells CSAPSRGKQYF. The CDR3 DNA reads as TGCAGTGCCCCTTCACGCGGGAAGCAGTACTTC.

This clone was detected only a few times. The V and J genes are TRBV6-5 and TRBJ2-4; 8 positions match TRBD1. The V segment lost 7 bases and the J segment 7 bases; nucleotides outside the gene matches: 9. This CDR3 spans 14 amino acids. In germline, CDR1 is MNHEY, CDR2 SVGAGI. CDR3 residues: CASTYSTGANIQYF. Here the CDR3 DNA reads TGTGCCAGCACCTACTCGACAGGGGCGAACATTCAGTACTTC.

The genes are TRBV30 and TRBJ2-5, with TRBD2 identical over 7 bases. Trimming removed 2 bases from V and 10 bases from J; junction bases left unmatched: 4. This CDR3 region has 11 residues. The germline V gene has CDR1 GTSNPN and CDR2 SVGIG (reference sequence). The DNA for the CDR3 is TGTGCCTGGAGTAGCGGGATTAGCCAGTACTTC. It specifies CAWSSGISQYF.

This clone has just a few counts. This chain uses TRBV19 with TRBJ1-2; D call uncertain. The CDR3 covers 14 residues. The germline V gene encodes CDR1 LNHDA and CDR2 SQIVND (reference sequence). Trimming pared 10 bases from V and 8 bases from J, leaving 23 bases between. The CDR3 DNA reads TGTGCCACCCTCAATGGGCCCCCCTCAGGAGGCTACACCTTC. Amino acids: CATLNGPPSGGYTF.

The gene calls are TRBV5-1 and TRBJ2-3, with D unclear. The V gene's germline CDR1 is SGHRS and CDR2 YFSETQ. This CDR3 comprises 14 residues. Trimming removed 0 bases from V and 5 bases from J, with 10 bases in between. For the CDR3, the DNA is TGCGCCAGCAGCTTGGGTCAGCCGGGAGATACGCAGTATTTT. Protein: CASSLGQPGDTQYF.

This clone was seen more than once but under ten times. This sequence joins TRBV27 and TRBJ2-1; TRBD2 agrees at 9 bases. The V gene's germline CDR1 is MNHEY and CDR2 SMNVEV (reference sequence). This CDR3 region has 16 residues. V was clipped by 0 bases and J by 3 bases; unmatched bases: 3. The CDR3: CASSLSGGGDYNEQFF. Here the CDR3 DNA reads TGTGCCAGCAGTTTATCAGGCGGGGGGGACTACAATGAGCAGTTCTTC.

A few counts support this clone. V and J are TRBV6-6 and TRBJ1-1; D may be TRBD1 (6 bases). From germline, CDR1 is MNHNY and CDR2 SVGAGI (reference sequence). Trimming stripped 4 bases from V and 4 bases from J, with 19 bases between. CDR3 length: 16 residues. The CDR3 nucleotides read TGTGCCAGCAGTTCCCCCAAGGACAGACGGCGCACTGAAGCTTTCTTT. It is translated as CASSSPKDRRRTEAFF.

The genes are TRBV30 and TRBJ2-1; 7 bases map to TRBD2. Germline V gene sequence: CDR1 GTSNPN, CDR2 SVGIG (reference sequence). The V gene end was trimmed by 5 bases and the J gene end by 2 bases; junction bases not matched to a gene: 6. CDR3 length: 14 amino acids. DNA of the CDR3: TGTGCCTGGTATACGGGAGGACCCTACAATGAGCAGTTCTTC. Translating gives CAWYTGGPYNEQFF.

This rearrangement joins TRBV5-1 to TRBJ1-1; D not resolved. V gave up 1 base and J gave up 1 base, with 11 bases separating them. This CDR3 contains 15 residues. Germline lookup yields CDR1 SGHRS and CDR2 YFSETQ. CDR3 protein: CASSLSATGNTEAFF. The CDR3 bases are TGCGCCAGCAGCTTGTCGGCCACGGGGAACACTGAAGCTTTCTTT.